This T cell receptor beta chain was observed in a study of blood T cell repertoires in COVID-19. V gave up 4 bases and J gave up 0 bases; unmatched junction bases: 5. Germline CDR1 MNHEY, CDR2 SVGAGI. The CDR3 extends over 15 amino acids. Points on this clone: The sample holds other DNA sequences that translate to the same CDR3.

Generated by immunoSEQ multiplex PCR, the TCRdb table keeps only in-frame clones and is missing some. The data show roughly 430,000 clones, roughly 87% seen once. The sequence came from a middle-aged woman with acute COVID-19. The chain carries TRBV6-5 and TRBJ1-2; TRBD1 matches at 7 bases. Sequencing used PBMCs or T cells enriched from blood (not recorded which). CDR3 bases: TGTGCCAGCAGTTTCACAGGGGCAACTAACTATGGCTACACCTTC. Translated: CASSFTGATNYGYTF.